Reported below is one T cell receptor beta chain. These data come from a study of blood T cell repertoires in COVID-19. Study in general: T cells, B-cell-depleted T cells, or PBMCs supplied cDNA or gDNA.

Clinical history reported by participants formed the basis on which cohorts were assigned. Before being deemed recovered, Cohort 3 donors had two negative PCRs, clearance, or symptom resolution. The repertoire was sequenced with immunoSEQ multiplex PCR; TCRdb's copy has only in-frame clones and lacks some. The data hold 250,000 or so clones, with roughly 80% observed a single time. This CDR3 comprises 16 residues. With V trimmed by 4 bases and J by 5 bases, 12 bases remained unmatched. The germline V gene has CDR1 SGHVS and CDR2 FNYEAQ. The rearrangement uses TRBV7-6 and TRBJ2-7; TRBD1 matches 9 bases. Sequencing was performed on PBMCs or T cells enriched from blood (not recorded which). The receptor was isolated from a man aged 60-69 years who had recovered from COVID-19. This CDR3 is CASSSLGGTGMDEQYF. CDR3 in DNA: TGTGCCAGCAGCTCCCTAGGGGGGACAGGGATGGACGAGCAGTACTTC.